This TCR beta chain was captured in a study of blood T cell repertoires in COVID-19. Overall study context: Sample material is recorded as cDNA or gDNA derived from T cells, B-cell-depleted T cells, or PBMCs.

CDR3 length equals 16 residues. After removal of 2 bases from V and 7 bases from J, the junction contained 9 bases not matched to a gene. Germline V lookup: CDR1 LNHNV, CDR2 YYDKDF (reference sequence). Clones were read by immunoSEQ multiplex PCR, and TCRdb kept only the in-frame ones, dropping some. The sample lists around 80,000 clones; 70% to 90% were seen once. This chain connects TRBV15 to TRBJ2-1; TRBD2 aligns across 9 bases. The sequenced material came from peripheral blood. The clonotype was recovered from a man aged 50-59 years with COVID-19, enrolled during active disease. Written as DNA, the CDR3 is TGTGCCACCAGCAGAAAGACTAGCGGCAATAGAAATGAGCAGTTCTTC. This codes for CATSRKTSGNRNEQFF.